This entry is about one TCR beta chain. This sample is part of a study of blood T cell repertoires in COVID-19. Study overall: Specimens from acute and convalescent COVID-19 originated in the United States, Italy and Spain. The analysed material was cDNA or gDNA that came from T cells, B-cell-depleted T cells, or PBMCs.

The CDR3 spans 15 residues. Looked up from germline, CDR1 is SGHAT and CDR2 is FQNNGV. V shed 6 bases and J 4 bases; nucleotides not matched to a gene: 11. Seattle researchers signed up patients amid active infection and tracked them longitudinally. Authors' data handling: Using reference gene primer amplification, nucleated cell counts were estimated. Measured with immunoSEQ multiplex PCR; TCRdb has only the in-frame clones, and not every one. V, J and clone size reflect that table, while D and trimming were determined from the DNA. The table records about 370,000 clones, around 89% of them present only once.

This chain uses TRBV11-2 with TRBJ1-1; 7 nucleotides agree with TRBD1. Sequenced sample: peripheral blood. The clonotype was recovered from a woman aged 25-40 years with COVID-19, enrolled during active disease. CDR3 bases: TGTGCCAGCAGTTTCGGCGGGACAGCCTTCACTGAAGCTTTCTTT. Encoded protein: CASSFGGTAFTEAFF.